The 15 T cell receptor beta chains below were found in one sample sequenced in a study of post-analysis software for immune sequencing data. cDNA libraries of TCR beta carried unique molecular identifiers. TCRdb independently ran MiXCR on the PCR reads; one entry per CDR3 protein. The sample carries about half a million distinct CDR3 sequences, 30% to 40% recorded once. The study, taken as a whole, reports: Five or six TRBV segments, TRBV5-6, TRBV5-1 and TRBV20-1 among them, were found more frequent in patients than controls.

These receptors lack a known antigen. What was sequenced was blood. Receptor source: a girl aged 2-17 years with multiple sclerosis.

This clonotype has only a few counts. The V call is TRBV20-1, the J call TRBJ1-2; no firm D call. V was clipped by 1 base and J by 2 bases, with 8 bases between them. The CDR3 extends over 13 amino acids. Germline V gene sequence: CDR1 DFQATT, CDR2 SNEGSKA (reference sequence). The DNA for the CDR3 is TGCAGTGCTAGAGTGACCGTGAACTATGGCTACACCTTC. Its protein is CSARVTVNYGYTF.

This clonotype was seen many times. This chain joins TRBV20-1 and TRBJ2-3, with 9 bases matching TRBD2. In germline, CDR1 is DFQATT, CDR2 SNEGSKA (reference sequence). The CDR3 has 15 residues. V lost 6 bases and J lost 0; bases outside the gene matches: 7. The CDR3 region is CSACASGVSTDTQYF. CDR3 sequence (DNA): TGCAGTGCCTGCGCTAGCGGGGTTAGCACAGATACGCAGTATTTT.

This clonotype was counted between two and nine times. The rearrangement joins TRBV4-1 to TRBJ1-2, with TRBD1 matching 7 bases. The V gene end was trimmed by 0 bases and the J gene end by 3 bases; junction bases not matched to a gene: 7. In germline, CDR1 is MGHRA, CDR2 YSYEKL. The CDR3 loop spans 16 amino acids. The DNA for the CDR3 is TGCGCCAGCAGCCAAGACCAAGCGACAGGGTACTATGGCTACACCTTC. Its translation: CASSQDQATGYYGYTF.

The table lists this clonotype with a few counts. J is TRBJ2-7 and V is TRBV11-3; 7 nucleotides align to TRBD1. Germline-derived CDR1 and CDR2 are SGHNT and YENEEA. After removal of 4 bases from V and 7 bases from J, the junction contained 13 bases not matched to a gene. This CDR3 region has 15 residues. CDR3 sequence: CASSSARTGAGEQYF. The CDR3 nucleotides are TGTGCCAGCAGCTCAGCCCGGACAGGAGCCGGGGAGCAGTACTTC.

The chain links TRBV4-1 to TRBJ2-4; D might be TRBD1 or TRBD2, each matching 5 bases. The germline V and J ends were trimmed by 1 base and 0 bases, with 10 bases remaining between them. This CDR3 has 16 amino acids. The V gene's germline CDR1 is MGHRA and CDR2 YSYEKL. CDR3 amino acids: CASSQVGELAKNIQYF. CDR3 in DNA: TGCGCCAGCAGCCAAGTGGGGGAACTAGCCAAAAACATTCAGTACTTC.

The chain uses TRBV28 and TRBJ2-1; D ambiguous. The V gene's germline CDR1 is MDHEN and CDR2 SYDVKM. Deletions cut 6 bases from V and 8 bases from J, with 14 bases between. This CDR3 has 13 amino acids. CDR3 protein: CASSPVSIYEQFF. Here the CDR3 DNA reads TGTGCCAGCAGCCCTGTGTCAATCTATGAGCAGTTCTTC.

This clonotype was recorded a few times. This chain connects TRBV7-9 to TRBJ2-3, with 7 bases matching TRBD1. CDR3 length: 16 amino acids. The V and J ends lost 5 bases and 2 bases, in that order; junction bases with no gene match: 10. The germline V gene has CDR1 SEHNR and CDR2 FQNEAQ (reference sequence). CDR3 protein: CASSARDRDYTDTQYF. DNA for the CDR3: TGTGCCAGCAGCGCGAGGGACAGAGACTACACAGATACGCAGTATTTT.

V and J are TRBV7-9 and TRBJ1-2; 8 positions match TRBD1. V trimming: 5 bases; J trimming: 4 bases; junction bases outside the gene matches: 6. Germline V CDR1 and CDR2: SEHNR, FQNEAQ (reference sequence). The CDR3 loop spans 14 amino acids. CDR3 nucleotides: TGTGCCAGCAGCGGCGGCAGGGGGCTCTATGGCTACACCTTC. This sequence encodes CASSGGRGLYGYTF.

The V and J genes are TRBV3-1 and TRBJ2-4; possible D gene TRBD2, 6 bases. Germline-derived CDR1 and CDR2 are LGHDT and YNNKEL (reference sequence). This CDR3 region has 16 residues. V was cut by 1 base and J by 3 bases, with 13 bases left in between. CDR3 bases: TGTGCCAGCAGCCAAGGGCTAGCGCTAGGCAAAAACATTCAGTACTTC. It is translated as CASSQGLALGKNIQYF.

This clonotype was counted between two and nine times. J is TRBJ1-6 and V is TRBV5-1; 7 nucleotides line up with TRBD1. This CDR3 is 14 amino acids long. V lost 2 bases and J lost 7; bases outside the gene matches: 3. Germline V lookup: CDR1 SGHRS, CDR2 YFSETQ. CDR3 nucleotides: TGCGCCAGCAGCTTAGACAGGGAGAATTCACCCCTCCACTTT. It yields the protein CASSLDRENSPLHF.

This chain connects TRBV27 to TRBJ1-4; possible D gene TRBD1, 5 bases. Trimming took off 4 bases at V and 8 bases at J, with 14 bases between the two ends. The V gene's germline CDR1 is MNHEY and CDR2 SMNVEV (reference sequence). The CDR3 loop spans 14 amino acids. The CDR3 nucleotides are TGTGCCAGCAGTTCTGGGGCCTCTATAGAAAAACTGTTTTTT. Translation: CASSSGASIEKLFF.

About this clonotype itself: The junction differs from germline at one of its ends, possibly a read error. This sequence joins TRBV28 and TRBJ2-1, with TRBD1 as a possible D gene (6 bases). CDR1 is MDHEN, CDR2 SYDVKM, per germline. The CDR3 has 16 residues. In DNA, the CDR3 is TGTGCCAGCAGTTCAAACGGCCAAAGGGCCAGGGGTGAGCGGTTCTTC. It translates to CASSSNGQRARGERFF.

The sample holds one count of this clonotype. This chain connects TRBV7-8 to TRBJ1-1, with 7 nucleotides matching TRBD1. The V segment lost 1 base and the J segment 0 bases; nucleotides outside the gene matches: 8. Per germline, CDR1 SGHVS and CDR2 FQNEAQ. The CDR3 consists of 17 residues. The CDR3 DNA reads TGTGCCAGCAGCTTAGGTACAGGGGAATCGGTGAACACTGAAGCTTTCTTT. This translates into CASSLGTGESVNTEAFF.

The CDR3: CSAGARGNQYF. Written as DNA, the CDR3 is TGCAGTGCTGGAGCGCGGGGGAACCAGTACTTC. V usage is TRBV20-1 and J usage is TRBJ2-5, with 7 positions matching TRBD2. The junction had 7 bases not matched to a gene; V was cut back by 5 bases and J by 10 bases. Germline V gene lookup returns CDR1 DFQATT and CDR2 SNEGSKA (reference sequence). CDR3 size: 11 residues.

V is TRBV7-9 and J is TRBJ2-7; no clear D gene. From germline, CDR1 is SEHNR and CDR2 FQNEAQ (reference sequence). V gave up 3 bases and J gave up 0 bases, with 6 bases separating them. This CDR3 spans 13 amino acids. CDR3 region: CASSFTPSYEQYF. Written as DNA, the CDR3 is TGTGCCAGCAGCTTTACCCCCTCCTACGAGCAGTACTTC.